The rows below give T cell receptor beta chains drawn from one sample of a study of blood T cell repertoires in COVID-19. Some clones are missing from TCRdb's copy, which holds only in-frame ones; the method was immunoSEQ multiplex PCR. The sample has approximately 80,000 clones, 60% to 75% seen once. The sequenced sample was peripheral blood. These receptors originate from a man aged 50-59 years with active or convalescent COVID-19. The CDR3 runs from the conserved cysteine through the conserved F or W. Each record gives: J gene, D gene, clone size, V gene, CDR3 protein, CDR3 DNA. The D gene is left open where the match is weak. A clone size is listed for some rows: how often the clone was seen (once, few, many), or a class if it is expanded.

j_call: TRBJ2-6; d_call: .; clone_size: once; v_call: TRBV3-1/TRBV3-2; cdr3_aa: CASSQSSSSGANVLTF; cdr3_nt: TGTGCCAGCAGCCAATCATCTAGCTCTGGGGCCAACGTCCTGACTTTC
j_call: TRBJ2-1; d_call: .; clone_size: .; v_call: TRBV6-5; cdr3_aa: CASSSPGLGTGEQFF; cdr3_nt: TGTGCCAGCAGCTCCCCGGGGTTAGGGACTGGTGAGCAGTTCTTC
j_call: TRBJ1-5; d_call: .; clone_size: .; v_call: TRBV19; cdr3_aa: CASSPYWGGNQPQHF; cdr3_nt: TGTGCCAGTAGTCCATATTGGGGGGGCAATCAGCCCCAGCATTTT
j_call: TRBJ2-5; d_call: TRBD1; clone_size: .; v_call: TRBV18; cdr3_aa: CASSPGGAGETQYF; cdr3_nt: TGTGCCAGCTCCCCAGGGGGCGCGGGAGAGACCCAGTACTTC
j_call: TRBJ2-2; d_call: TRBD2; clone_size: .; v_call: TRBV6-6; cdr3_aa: CASRLGLAGSTGELFF; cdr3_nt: TGTGCCAGCAGACTCGGACTAGCGGGGTCAACCGGGGAGCTGTTTTTT
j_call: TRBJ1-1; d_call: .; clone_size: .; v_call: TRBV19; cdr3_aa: CASSILGGAGEAFF; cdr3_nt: TGTGCCAGTAGTATTCTGGGGGGGGCAGGGGAAGCTTTCTTT
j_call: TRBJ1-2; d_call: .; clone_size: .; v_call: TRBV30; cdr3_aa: CAWSGYGYTF; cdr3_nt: TGTGCCTGGAGCGGTTATGGCTACACCTTC
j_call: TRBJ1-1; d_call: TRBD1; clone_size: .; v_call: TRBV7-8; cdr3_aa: CASSSDRGMNTEAFF; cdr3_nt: TGTGCCAGCAGCTCGGACAGGGGCATGAACACTGAAGCTTTCTTT
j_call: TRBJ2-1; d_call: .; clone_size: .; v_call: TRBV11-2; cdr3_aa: CASSLERASYNEQFF; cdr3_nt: TGTGCCAGCAGCCTCGAGCGGGCCTCCTACAATGAGCAGTTCTTC
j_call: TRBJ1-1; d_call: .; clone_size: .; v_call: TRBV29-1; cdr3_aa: CSVGLGKTEAFF; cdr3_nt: TGCAGCGTTGGGCTCGGGAAGACTGAAGCTTTCTTT
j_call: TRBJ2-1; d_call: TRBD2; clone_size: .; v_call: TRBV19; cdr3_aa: CASSLAGGRVEQFF; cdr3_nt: TGTGCCAGTAGTTTAGCGGGGGGGCGGGTTGAGCAGTTCTTC
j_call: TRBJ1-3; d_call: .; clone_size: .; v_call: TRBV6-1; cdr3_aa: CASSEQGSGNTIYF; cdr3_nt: TGTGCCAGCAGTGAGCAGGGCTCTGGAAACACCATATATTTT
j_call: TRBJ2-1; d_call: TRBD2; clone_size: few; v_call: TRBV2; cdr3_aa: CASSTRTSGVNEQFF; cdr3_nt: TGTGCCAGCAGTACTCGGACTAGCGGGGTCAATGAGCAGTTCTTC
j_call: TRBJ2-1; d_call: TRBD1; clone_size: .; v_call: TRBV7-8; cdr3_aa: CASSVYIPTGGDEQFF; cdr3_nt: TGTGCCAGCAGCGTTTATATCCCGACAGGGGGCGATGAGCAGTTCTTC
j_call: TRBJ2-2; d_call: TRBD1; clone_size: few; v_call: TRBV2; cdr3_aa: CASSEAQGADGELFF; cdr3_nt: TGTGCCAGCAGTGAGGCGCAGGGGGCTGACGGGGAGCTGTTTTTT
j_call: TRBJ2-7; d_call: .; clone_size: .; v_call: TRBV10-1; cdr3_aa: CASSESWGDEQYF; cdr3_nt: TGCGCCAGCAGTGAGTCGTGGGGGGACGAGCAGTACTTC
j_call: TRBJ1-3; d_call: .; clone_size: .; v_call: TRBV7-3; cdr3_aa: CASSLQGTSGNTIYF; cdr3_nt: TGTGCCAGCAGCCTACAGGGAACTTCTGGAAACACCATATATTTT
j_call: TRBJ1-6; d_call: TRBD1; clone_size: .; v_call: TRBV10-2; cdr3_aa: CASSEKDRANSPLHF; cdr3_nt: TGCGCCAGCAGTGAAAAGGACAGGGCTAATTCACCCCTCCACTTT
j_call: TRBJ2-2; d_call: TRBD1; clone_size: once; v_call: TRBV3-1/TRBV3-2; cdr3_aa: CASSSYDPSRQGKVTGELFF; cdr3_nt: TGTGCCAGCAGCTCTTATGATCCCTCCAGACAGGGGAAGGTAACCGGGGAGCTGTTTTTT
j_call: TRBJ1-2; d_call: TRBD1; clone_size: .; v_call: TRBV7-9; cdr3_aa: CASSTGQGNGYTF; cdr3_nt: TGTGCCAGCAGCACGGGACAGGGTAACGGCTACACCTTC
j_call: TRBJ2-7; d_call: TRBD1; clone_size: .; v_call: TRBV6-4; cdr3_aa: CASTFPTTGHPYEQYF; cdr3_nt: TGTGCCAGCACCTTTCCCACGACAGGGCATCCCTACGAGCAGTACTTC
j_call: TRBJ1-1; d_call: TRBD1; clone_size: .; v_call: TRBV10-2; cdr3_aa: CASSTSGQGNTEAFF; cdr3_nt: TGCGCCAGCAGTACCTCGGGACAGGGGAACACTGAAGCTTTCTTT
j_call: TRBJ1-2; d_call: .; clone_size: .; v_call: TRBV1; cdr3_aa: CTSSQVRTGANYGYTF; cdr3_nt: TGCACCAGCAGCCAAGTACGGACAGGGGCTAACTATGGCTACACCTTC
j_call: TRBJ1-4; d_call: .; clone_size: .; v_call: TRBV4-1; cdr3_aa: CASSQVNGGLAKLFF; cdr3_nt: TGCGCCAGCAGCCAAGTCAATGGTGGTTTGGCAAAACTGTTTTTT
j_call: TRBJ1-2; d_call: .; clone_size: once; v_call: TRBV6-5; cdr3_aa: CASNLDGRGGGYTF; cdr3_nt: TGTGCCAGCAACCTCGATGGGAGGGGAGGAGGCTACACCTTC
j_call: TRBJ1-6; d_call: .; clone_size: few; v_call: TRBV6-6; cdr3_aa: CASSPQDTSYNSPLHF; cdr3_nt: TGTGCCAGCAGTCCCCAAGACACATCCTATAATTCACCCCTCCACTTT
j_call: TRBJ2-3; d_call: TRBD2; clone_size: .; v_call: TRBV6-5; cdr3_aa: CASRTGTSGDTQYF; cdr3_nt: TGTGCCAGCAGAACCGGGACTAGCGGGGATACGCAGTATTTT
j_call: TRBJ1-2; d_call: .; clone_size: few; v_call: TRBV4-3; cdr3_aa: CASSQDWRTAGGYTF; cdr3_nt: TGCGCCAGCAGCCAAGATTGGCGCACCGCGGGCGGCTACACCTTC
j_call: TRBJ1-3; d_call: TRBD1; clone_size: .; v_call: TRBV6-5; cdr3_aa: CASSLTGVGNTIYF; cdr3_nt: TGTGCCAGCAGTCTTACAGGGGTTGGAAACACCATATATTTT
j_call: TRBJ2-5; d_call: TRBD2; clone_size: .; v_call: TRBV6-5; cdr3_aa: CASSSLTSGGGETQYF; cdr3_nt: TGTGCCAGCAGTTCCCTGACTAGCGGGGGGGGAGAGACCCAGTACTTC
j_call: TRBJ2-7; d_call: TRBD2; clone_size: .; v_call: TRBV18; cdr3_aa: CASSPYLAGGPNSYEQYF; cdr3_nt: TGTGCCAGCTCACCTTATCTAGCGGGGGGTCCAAACTCCTACGAGCAGTACTTC
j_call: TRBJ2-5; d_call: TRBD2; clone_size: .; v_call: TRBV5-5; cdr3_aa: CASSLGTSGGATQYF; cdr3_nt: TGTGCCAGCAGCTTGGGGACTAGCGGGGGGGCGACCCAGTACTTC
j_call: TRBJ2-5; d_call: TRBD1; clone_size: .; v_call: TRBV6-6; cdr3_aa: CASTGVQETQYF; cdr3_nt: TGTGCCTCCACAGGGGTCCAAGAGACCCAGTACTTC
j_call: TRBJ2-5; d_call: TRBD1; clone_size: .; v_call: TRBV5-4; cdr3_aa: CASSIQGATQYF; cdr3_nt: TGTGCCAGCAGCATTCAGGGGGCGACCCAGTACTTC
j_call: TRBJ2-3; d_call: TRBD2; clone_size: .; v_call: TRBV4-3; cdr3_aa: CASSQDSAGGSDTQYF; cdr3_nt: TGCGCCAGCAGCCAAGATTCAGCGGGGGGGTCAGATACGCAGTATTTT
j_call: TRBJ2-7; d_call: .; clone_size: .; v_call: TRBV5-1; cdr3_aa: CASSLDGSYEQYF; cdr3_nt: TGCGCCAGCAGCTTGGACGGCTCCTACGAGCAGTACTTC
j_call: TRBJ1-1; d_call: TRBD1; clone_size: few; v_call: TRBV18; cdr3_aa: CASSGDRGMGTEAFF; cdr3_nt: TGTGCCAGCTCTGGGGACAGGGGAATGGGGACTGAAGCTTTCTTT
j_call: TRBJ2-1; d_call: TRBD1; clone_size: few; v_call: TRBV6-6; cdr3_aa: CASRPQRTGDFNEQFF; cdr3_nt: TGTGCCAGCAGGCCCCAGAGGACAGGGGACTTCAATGAGCAGTTCTTC
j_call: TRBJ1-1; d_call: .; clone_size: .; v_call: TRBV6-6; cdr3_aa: CASQLPELEAFF; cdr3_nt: TGTGCCAGCCAACTCCCCGAACTTGAAGCTTTCTTT
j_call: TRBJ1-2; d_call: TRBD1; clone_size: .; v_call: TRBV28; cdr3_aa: CASSYGQAYGYTF; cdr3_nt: TGTGCCAGCAGTTACGGACAGGCTTATGGCTACACCTTC